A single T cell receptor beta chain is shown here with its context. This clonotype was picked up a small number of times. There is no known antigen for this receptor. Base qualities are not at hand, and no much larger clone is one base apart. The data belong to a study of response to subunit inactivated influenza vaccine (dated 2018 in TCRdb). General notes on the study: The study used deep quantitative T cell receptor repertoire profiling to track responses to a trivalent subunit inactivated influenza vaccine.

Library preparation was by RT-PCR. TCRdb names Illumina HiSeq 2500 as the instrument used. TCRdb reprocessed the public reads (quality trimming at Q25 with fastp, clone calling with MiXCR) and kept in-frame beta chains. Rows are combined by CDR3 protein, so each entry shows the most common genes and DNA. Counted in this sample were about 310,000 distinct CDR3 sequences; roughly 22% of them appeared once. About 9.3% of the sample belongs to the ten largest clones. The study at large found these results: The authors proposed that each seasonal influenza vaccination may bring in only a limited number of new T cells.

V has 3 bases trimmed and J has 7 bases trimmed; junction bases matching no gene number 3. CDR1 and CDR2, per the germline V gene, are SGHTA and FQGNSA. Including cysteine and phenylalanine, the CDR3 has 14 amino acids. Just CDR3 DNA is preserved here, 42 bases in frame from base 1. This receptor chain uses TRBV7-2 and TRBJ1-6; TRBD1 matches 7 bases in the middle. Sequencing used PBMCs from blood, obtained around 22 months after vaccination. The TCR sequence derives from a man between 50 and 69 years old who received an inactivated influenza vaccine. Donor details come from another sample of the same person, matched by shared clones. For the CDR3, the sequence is CASSLTGRNSPLHF. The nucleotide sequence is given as TGTGCCAGCAGCTTGACAGGGAGAAATTCACCCCTCCACTTT.